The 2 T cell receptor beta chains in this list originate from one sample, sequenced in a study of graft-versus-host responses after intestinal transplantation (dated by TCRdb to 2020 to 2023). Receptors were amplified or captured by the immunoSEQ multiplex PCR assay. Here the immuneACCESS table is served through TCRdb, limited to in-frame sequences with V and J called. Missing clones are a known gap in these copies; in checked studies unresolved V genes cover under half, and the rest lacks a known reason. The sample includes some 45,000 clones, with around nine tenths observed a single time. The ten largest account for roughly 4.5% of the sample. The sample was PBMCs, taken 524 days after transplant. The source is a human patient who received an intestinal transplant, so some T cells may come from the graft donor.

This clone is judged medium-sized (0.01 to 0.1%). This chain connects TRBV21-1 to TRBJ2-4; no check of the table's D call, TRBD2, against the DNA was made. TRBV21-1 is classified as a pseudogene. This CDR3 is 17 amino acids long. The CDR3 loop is CASSKALGGATKNIQYF. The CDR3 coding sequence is TGTGCCAGCAGCAAAGCGCTCGGGGGGGCGACCAAAAACATTCAGTACTTC.

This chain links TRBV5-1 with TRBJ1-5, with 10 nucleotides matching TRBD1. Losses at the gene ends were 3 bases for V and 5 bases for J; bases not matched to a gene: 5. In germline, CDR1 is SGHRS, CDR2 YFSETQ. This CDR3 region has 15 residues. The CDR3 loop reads CASSWTGGRDQPQHF. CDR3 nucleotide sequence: TGCGCCAGCAGCTGGACAGGGGGAAGGGATCAGCCCCAGCATTTT.